A single TCR beta chain is shown here with its context. The data were taken from a study of blood T cells in healthy people across ages. About the study: Researchers report that template switching captured about one barcoded beta molecule per two T cells.

Primed by a sample-barcoded 5' primer and a J-beta primer mix, a second PCR proceeded for 7 to 11 cycles. Via MiXCR, TCRdb re-called the 5' RACE reads, giving one row per CDR3 protein. The sample has 1.5 million to 2 million distinct CDR3 sequences, about 28% seen once. The CDR3 length is 14 residues. Deletions cut 3 bases from V and 5 bases from J, with 14 bases between. Germline CDR1 and CDR2: SQVTM and ANQGSEA. The V gene is TRBV29-1, the J gene TRBJ2-1, with D possibly matching TRBD1 (6 bases). The receptor comes from a woman aged 25-40 years in good health. Sequencing was done on a sample of blood. The CDR3 spells CSVDGTLVDNEQFF. The CDR3 region has the DNA TGCAGCGTTGATGGGACACTGGTTGACAATGAGCAGTTCTTC.